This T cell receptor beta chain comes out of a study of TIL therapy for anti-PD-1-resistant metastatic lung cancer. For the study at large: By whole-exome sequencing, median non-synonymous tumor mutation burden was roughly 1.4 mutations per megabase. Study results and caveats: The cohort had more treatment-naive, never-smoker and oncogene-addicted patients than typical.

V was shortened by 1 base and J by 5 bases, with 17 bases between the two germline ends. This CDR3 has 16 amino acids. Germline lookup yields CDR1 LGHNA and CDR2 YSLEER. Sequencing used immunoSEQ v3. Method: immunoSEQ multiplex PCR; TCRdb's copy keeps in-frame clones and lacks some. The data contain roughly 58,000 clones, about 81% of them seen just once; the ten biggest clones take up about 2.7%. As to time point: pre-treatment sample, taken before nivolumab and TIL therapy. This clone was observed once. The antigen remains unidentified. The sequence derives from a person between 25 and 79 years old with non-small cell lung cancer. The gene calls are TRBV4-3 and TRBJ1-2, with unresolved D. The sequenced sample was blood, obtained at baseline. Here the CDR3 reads CASSQVLSGLSYGYTF. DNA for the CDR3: TGCGCCAGCAGCCAAGTCTTAAGTGGACTTAGTTATGGCTACACCTTC.